This TCR beta chain was documented in a study of blood T cell repertoires in COVID-19. Study-wide context: The analysed material was cDNA or gDNA that came from T cells, B-cell-depleted T cells, or PBMCs.

CDR1 DFQATT and CDR2 SNEGSKA come from the germline V gene (reference sequence). The CDR3 length is 14 residues. After removal of 3 bases from V and 0 bases from J, the junction contained 4 bases not matched to a gene. Measured with immunoSEQ multiplex PCR; TCRdb has only the in-frame clones, and not every one. The sample includes about 120,000 clones, 65% to 90% of them seen just once. The sample consisted of peripheral blood. The source of this sequence is a man older than 75 with acute or convalescent COVID-19. The chain is built from TRBV20-1 and TRBJ2-7; 8 nucleotides match TRBD2. CDR3: CSASVSGTSYEQYF. For the CDR3, the DNA is TGCAGTGCTAGTGTTAGCGGGACCTCCTACGAGCAGTACTTC.